The 22 T cell receptor beta chains below were found in one sample sequenced in a study of patients and donors after allogeneic stem cell transplantation. One entry per CDR3 protein results from TCRdb running MiXCR on the RT-PCR reads. The sample has roughly 190,000 distinct CDR3 sequences, roughly two fifths seen once; the top ten hold approximately 30%. Sequences were obtained from blood, either unsorted or a sorted T cell fraction (not recorded which). All receptors derive from a human donor who was either an allogeneic HSCT recipient or a stem cell or donor lymphocyte infusion donor (not recorded which). It is not recorded whose cells these are; they may come from a transplant donor.

This chain connects TRBV12-3 or TRBV12-4 to TRBJ1-5, with D possibly matching TRBD1 (5 bases). The ends were cut back, 3 bases at V and 7 bases at J, with 13 bases in the middle. The CDR3 is 14 amino acids. CDR3 coding DNA: TGTGCCAGCAGTTTGGTTGGGGGAGAGCAGCCCCAGCATTTT. It specifies CASSLVGGEQPQHF.

This clonotype came up once. The chain joins TRBV15 to TRBJ2-7; no definite D call. The CDR3 consists of 12 residues. Germline assignment: CDR1 LNHNV and CDR2 YYDKDF (reference sequence). V was shortened by 4 bases and J by 7 bases, with 11 bases between the two germline ends. As DNA, the CDR3 is TGTGCCACCAGCAACCTAGGCTTTGAGCAGTACTTC. Its translation: CATSNLGFEQYF.

This clonotype was recorded only once. The J gene is TRBJ2-1, the V gene TRBV9; 9 nucleotides align to TRBD2. The V gene end was trimmed by 6 bases and the J gene end by 6 bases; junction bases not matched to a gene: 13. The germline gives CDR1 SGDLS, CDR2 YYNGEE. The CDR3 runs to 16 residues. The CDR3 here is CASTAGSGRYLNEQFF. The CDR3 DNA reads TGTGCCAGCACCGCTGGGAGCGGGAGGTACCTCAATGAGCAGTTCTTC.

In this sample, this clonotype turned up a few times. The CDR3 loop reads CASSSDSVMNTEAFF. The DNA of the CDR3 is TGTGCCAGCAGCTCGGACAGCGTCATGAACACTGAAGCTTTCTTT. The J gene is TRBJ1-1, the V gene TRBV5-4; TRBD1 is a possible D gene (6 bases). Trimming took off 3 bases at V and 0 bases at J, with 12 bases between the two ends. Germline CDR1 and CDR2: SGHNT and YYREEE (reference sequence). This CDR3 region has 15 residues.

V and J are TRBV29-1 and TRBJ1-1; D might be TRBD1 (5 bases). Germline V gene sequence: CDR1 SQVTM, CDR2 ANQGSEA. This CDR3 comprises 11 residues. Trimming stripped 7 bases from V and 7 bases from J, with 13 bases between. CDR3 amino acids: CSAGERGEAFF. The CDR3 DNA follows: TGCAGCGCGGGGGAAAGAGGTGAAGCTTTCTTT. The whole variable domain, remainder taken from reference TRBV29-1 and TRBJ1-1, is SAVISQKPSRDICQRGTSLTIQCQVDSQVTMMFWYRQQPGQSLTLIATANQGSEATYESGFVIDKFPISRPNLTFSTLTVSNMSPEDSSIYLCSAGERGEAFFGQGTRLTVV.

This rearrangement joins TRBV12-3 or TRBV12-4 to TRBJ1-4, with D unresolved. The CDR3 covers 13 residues. The germline V and J ends were trimmed by 5 bases and 8 bases, with 12 bases remaining between them. The CDR3 spells CASSSVAEEKLFF. CDR3 DNA sequence: TGTGCCAGCAGTAGTGTAGCGGAAGAAAAACTGTTTTTT.

V is TRBV9 and J is TRBJ2-3; 7 bases are shared with TRBD1. CDR1 and CDR2 from the germline V gene are SGDLS and YYNGEE. J was trimmed by 0 bases and V by 4 bases; bases with no gene match: 14. CDR3 length: 18 amino acids. The CDR3 loop is CASSPFVGQPASTDTQYF. Written as DNA, the CDR3 is TGTGCCAGCAGCCCCTTCGTGGGACAGCCCGCTAGCACAGATACGCAGTATTTT.

There are a few counts of this clonotype. V usage is TRBV24-1 and J usage is TRBJ1-4; a possible D gene is TRBD1 (5 bases). The germline V gene encodes CDR1 KGHDR and CDR2 SFDVKD. V was shortened by 4 bases and J by 0 bases, with 23 bases between the two germline ends. This CDR3 has 20 residues. CDR3 DNA sequence: TGTGCCACCAGTGACCTTTTGGGGGGAGACAGTGCTGCAACTAATGAAAAACTGTTTTTT. Its protein is CATSDLLGGDSAATNEKLFF.

The chain uses TRBV29-1 and TRBJ1-1; 8 bases fit TRBD1. Germline CDR1 is SQVTM and CDR2 is ANQGSEA. After removal of 5 bases from V and 3 bases from J, the junction contained 5 bases not matched to a gene. This CDR3 is built from 13 residues. CDR3 nucleotide sequence: TGCAGCGTTAAGGACAGGGCGGACACTGAAGCTTTCTTT. Translated, it gives CSVKDRADTEAFF.

This clonotype was detected a few times. This sequence joins TRBV6-6 and TRBJ1-6; 11 nucleotides agree with TRBD1. Germline V gives CDR1 MNHNY, CDR2 SVGAGI (reference sequence). Trimming took 6 bases from V and 8 from J; bases not matched to a gene: 9. The CDR3 consists of 16 residues. The CDR3, as DNA: TGTGCCAGCAGCCGGACAGGGGGCCCCTTCGATTCACCCCTCCACTTT. This gives the protein CASSRTGGPFDSPLHF.

This sequence joins TRBV9 and TRBJ1-5, with a possible D match to TRBD1 (5 bases). Trimming left V 4 bases short and J 7 bases short, with 15 bases between. The germline V gene has CDR1 SGDLS and CDR2 YYNGEE. This CDR3 has 14 amino acids. The CDR3 here is CASSPMGGGQPQHF. As DNA, the CDR3 is TGTGCCAGCAGCCCCATGGGGGGGGGACAGCCCCAGCATTTT.

This clonotype has a handful of counts. J is TRBJ1-1 and V is TRBV5-5; the D gene is possibly TRBD1 (5 bases). V was trimmed by 1 base and J by 4 bases, leaving 11 bases between them. The CDR3 extends over 14 amino acids. In germline, CDR1 is SGHKS, CDR2 YYEKEE (reference sequence). CDR3 in DNA: TGTGCCAGCAGCTTGTTCCAGGGACCCACTGAAGCTTTCTTT. This gives the protein CASSLFQGPTEAFF.

This clonotype has ten or more counts. The J gene is TRBJ1-6, the V gene TRBV14; no definite D call. Germline-derived CDR1 and CDR2 are SGHDN and FVKESK. The CDR3 length is 15 residues. Trimming removed 0 bases from V and 6 bases from J, with 9 bases in between. In DNA form, the CDR3 reads TGTGCCAGCAGCCAAGATCCCCGGTCTAATTCACCCCTCCACTTT. Translating it yields CASSQDPRSNSPLHF.

This clonotype has just a few counts. The genes are TRBV29-1 and TRBJ1-2, with a possible D match to TRBD1 (6 bases). The CDR3 is 11 residues long. Germline CDR1 reads SQVTM; CDR2 reads ANQGSEA. V gave up 5 bases and J gave up 3 bases, with 7 bases separating them. CDR3 bases: TGCAGCGTTCGGACAGACTATGGCTACACCTTC. It codes for CSVRTDYGYTF.

The rearrangement links TRBV6-1 to TRBJ2-2; no reliable D call. The V gene lost 4 bases and the J gene lost 0 bases, with 18 bases spanning the gap. This CDR3 is built from 18 residues. Per the germline V gene, CDR1 is MNHNS and CDR2 is SASEGT. The CDR3 loop reads CASSAPVGPSPNTGELFF. CDR3 nucleotides: TGTGCCAGCAGTGCCCCCGTAGGGCCTAGTCCGAACACCGGGGAGCTGTTTTTT.

The genes are TRBV5-1 and TRBJ2-6, with 12 positions matching TRBD2. Looked up from germline, CDR1 is SGHRS and CDR2 is YFSETQ. The V and J ends lost 4 bases and 0 bases, in that order; junction bases with no gene match: 8. The CDR3 contains 19 residues. The CDR3 coding sequence is TGCGCCAGCAGCCGACCGGGACTAGCGGGTTCCTCTGGGGCCAACGTCCTGACTTTC. This gives the protein CASSRPGLAGSSGANVLTF.

This clonotype was counted only a few times. The chain uses TRBV29-1 and TRBJ1-2, with 7 nucleotides matching TRBD1. The CDR3 extends over 13 amino acids. J was trimmed by 6 bases and V by 6 bases; bases with no gene match: 10. Germline lookup yields CDR1 SQVTM and CDR2 ANQGSEA. CDR3 sequence (DNA): TGCAGCGTGCAAGACAGGGAAATTGATGGCTACACCTTC. It specifies CSVQDREIDGYTF.

The CDR3 nucleotides read TGTGCCAGCAGTTTAAAGGTAGATACGCAGTATTTT. Its protein product is CASSLKVDTQYF. V is TRBV12-3 or TRBV12-4 and J is TRBJ2-3; unclear D gene. The CDR3 has 12 amino acids. Trimming took off 2 bases at V and 5 bases at J, with 5 bases between the two ends.

This clonotype has more than one count but fewer than ten. The rearrangement joins TRBV6-5 to TRBJ2-1, with unresolved D. V was cut by 0 bases and J by 10 bases, with 7 bases left in between. Germline CDR1 and CDR2: MNHEY and SVGAGI. The CDR3 loop spans 12 amino acids. CDR3 region: CASSYSLGEQFF. For the CDR3, the DNA is TGTGCCAGCAGTTACTCTTTGGGCGAGCAGTTCTTC.

This clonotype was seen a handful of times. The genes are TRBV5-1 and TRBJ1-2; D gene uncertain. This CDR3 has 15 amino acids. The V end lost 7 bases, the J end lost 1 base, and 17 bases lay between the germline ends. The V gene's germline CDR1 is SGHRS and CDR2 YFSETQ. The chain's CDR3 is CASAPGEIHNYGYTF. The CDR3 bases are TGCGCCAGCGCCCCCGGGGAAATACATAACTATGGCTACACCTTC.

This clonotype was recorded a few times. The rearrangement links TRBV6-5 to TRBJ1-5; 8 bases are a match to TRBD1. CDR3 length equals 19 residues. CDR1 MNHEY and CDR2 SVGAGI come from the germline V gene. V lost 4 bases to trimming and J lost 0 bases; unmatched junction nucleotides: 14. DNA for the CDR3: TGTGCCAGCAGTTCCCGGACAGGGCGAGCCCCTTATAGCAATCAGCCCCAGCATTTT. Translated, it gives CASSSRTGRAPYSNQPQHF.

The V gene is TRBV30, the J gene TRBJ1-5; D is undetermined. V dropped 0 bases and J dropped 5 bases, with 5 bases sitting between them. CDR3 size: 12 residues. Germline CDR1 is GTSNPN and CDR2 is SVGIG (reference sequence). CDR3 loop: CAWSVRYQPQHF. CDR3 DNA sequence: TGTGCCTGGAGTGTACGATATCAGCCCCAGCATTTT.